The rows below give T cell receptor beta chains drawn from one sample of a study of CD8 T cells in Susac syndrome. TCRdb analysed the immunoSEQ multiplex PCR reads with MiXCR anew, one entry per CDR3 protein. Of around 160,000 distinct CDR3 sequences listed, 93% are singletons. The specimen was CD4+ T cells from PBMCs. Receptors were obtained from a human donor in good health. Both conserved end residues are part of each CDR3. The D gene is left open where the match is weak. Clone size, where shown, is once, few, many, or a class for clones that have expanded.

j_call,clone_size,v_call,d_call,cdr3_nt,cdr3_aa
TRBJ1-1,NA,TRBV29-1,NA,TGCAGCATCGGCGGGGACACTGAAGCTTTCTTT,CSIGGDTEAFF
TRBJ1-2,NA,TRBV19,NA,TGTGCCAGTAGTACACAGGTTCGGGCCTATGGCTACACCTTC,CASSTQVRAYGYTF
TRBJ2-3,few,TRBV11-2,NA,TGTGCCAGCAGCTTCGTGACAGGTGGAGATACGCAGTATTTT,CASSFVTGGDTQYF
TRBJ1-2,NA,TRBV20-1,NA,TGCAGTGCTCAGAGGGGCGCCTATGGCTACACCTTC,CSAQRGAYGYTF
TRBJ1-6,NA,TRBV3-1,NA,TGTGCCAGCAGCCAAGAATCGGGCCTGGCCTATAATTCACCCCTCCACTTT,CASSQESGLAYNSPLHF
TRBJ2-5,NA,TRBV15,NA,TGTGCCACGGGGGAACCAGAGACCCAGTACTTC,CATGEPETQYF
TRBJ1-2,NA,TRBV28,NA,TGTGCCAGCAGTCCCTCGACCGATATCTATGGCTACACCTTC,CASSPSTDIYGYTF
TRBJ1-1,NA,TRBV20-1,NA,TGCAGTGCCGGGGGCCGGTGGATTAACGCTGAAGCTTTCTTT,CSAGGRWINAEAFF
TRBJ2-3,NA,TRBV20-1,NA,TGCAGTGCTAGAGAGGTCGGGGGAAGCACAGATACGCAGTATTTT,CSAREVGGSTDTQYF
TRBJ1-5,NA,TRBV10-1,NA,TGCGCCAGCAGTCATATGAGGGACAATCAGCCCCAGCATTTT,CASSHMRDNQPQHF
TRBJ1-6,few,TRBV27,NA,TGTGCCAGCAGTTTAGGGGGCAACTATTCACCCCTCCACTTT,CASSLGGNYSPLHF
TRBJ2-7,NA,TRBV7-2,NA,TGTGCCAGCAGCCCCCGGACAGACCCTACCTACGAGCAGTACTTC,CASSPRTDPTYEQYF